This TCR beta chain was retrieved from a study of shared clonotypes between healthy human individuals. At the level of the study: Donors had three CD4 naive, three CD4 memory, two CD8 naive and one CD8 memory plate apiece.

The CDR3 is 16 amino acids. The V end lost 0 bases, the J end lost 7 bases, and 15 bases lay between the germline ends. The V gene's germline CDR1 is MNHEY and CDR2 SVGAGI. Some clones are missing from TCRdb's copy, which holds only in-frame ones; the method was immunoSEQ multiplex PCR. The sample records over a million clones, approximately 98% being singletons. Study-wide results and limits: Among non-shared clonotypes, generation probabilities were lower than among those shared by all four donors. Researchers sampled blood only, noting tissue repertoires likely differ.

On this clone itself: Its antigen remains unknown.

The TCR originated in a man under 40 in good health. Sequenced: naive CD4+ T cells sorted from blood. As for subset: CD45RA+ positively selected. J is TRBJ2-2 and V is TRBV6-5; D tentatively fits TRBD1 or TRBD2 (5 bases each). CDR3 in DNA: TGTGCCAGCAGTTACTCGACCCCCCGGGACGGCGGGGAGCTGTTTTTT. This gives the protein CASSYSTPRDGGELFF.